This T cell receptor (beta chain) was found in a study of T cell responses to AZD1222 COVID-19 vaccine. Deletions cut 0 bases from V and 4 bases from J, with 13 bases between. This CDR3 has 15 amino acids. The V gene's germline CDR1 is LGHNA and CDR2 YSLEER. Overall study findings and caveats: Clonal diversity may have been underestimated in mostly white British donors. Among spike-specific TCRs, nearly half reportedly target unmutated variant regions. Increased Spike-specific TCR breadth and depth were observed after two AZD1222 doses.

Sequencing used immunoSEQ multiplex PCR; TCRdb keeps in-frame clones, though not all of them. This table has 65,000 to 80,000 clones, around nine tenths appearing once. This clone has just one count. No antigen is known for it. The sample consisted of peripheral blood, taken 28 days after the second dose of the MenACWY control vaccine. V and J are TRBV4-3 and TRBJ2-7, with D maybe TRBD1 (5 bases). The clonotype was recovered from an adult who received the MenACWY meningococcal vaccine as a control. CDR3: CASSQEQGKGYEQYF. In nucleotides, the CDR3 is TGCGCCAGCAGCCAAGAGCAGGGAAAGGGATACGAGCAGTACTTC.